This T cell receptor (beta chain) was recovered during a study of CD8 T cells in ankylosing spondylitis. The authors made TCR beta libraries by quantitative 5'-RACE with molecular barcodes. In TCRdb, the 5' RACE reads were re-called with MiXCR into one record per CDR3 protein. The table includes 250,000 or so distinct CDR3 sequences, 20% to 30% detected once. Per germline, CDR1 DFQATT and CDR2 SNEGSKA (reference sequence). Trimming cost V 6 bases and J 3 bases, with 18 bases left between them. The CDR3 sequence is 15 residues long. A few counts support this clonotype. The rearrangement uses TRBV20-1 and TRBJ2-1; D may be TRBD2 (5 bases). The sequence derives from a male donor with ankylosing spondylitis or in good health (not recorded which). The sample taken for sequencing was blood, either unsorted or a sorted T cell fraction (not recorded which). The CDR3 nucleotides read TGCAGTGCCCTTGAGGGCTGGCGGAACTACAATGAGCAGTTCTTC. It specifies CSALEGWRNYNEQFF.